This T cell receptor (beta chain) emerged from a study of blood T cell repertoires in COVID-19. Study details: COVID-19 samples collected from the United States, Italy and Spain covered acute and convalescent phases. The analysed material was cDNA or gDNA that came from T cells, B-cell-depleted T cells, or PBMCs.

As originally analysed: Estimation of nucleated cell counts was performed using reference gene primer amplification. Profiling relied on immunoSEQ multiplex PCR, and the TCRdb table lists in-frame clones only, not all of them. D and trimming were read from the DNA, whereas the V and J calls and clone size are those reported in that table. The sample holds around 270,000 clones; about 91% are singletons and the top ten take approximately 2.5%. The sample taken for sequencing was peripheral blood. This TCR was recovered from a person in their late teens or twenties with COVID-19, enrolled during active disease.

The CDR3 DNA is TGTGCCAGCAGTACAGGGAATTCCTACGAGCAGTACTTC. This translates into CASSTGNSYEQYF. The chain has TRBV27 and TRBJ2-7; D is perhaps TRBD1 (6 bases). The V gene lost 5 bases and the J gene lost 1 base, with 9 bases spanning the gap. Germline lookup yields CDR1 MNHEY and CDR2 SMNVEV (reference sequence). The CDR3 extends over 13 amino acids.